The table lists the clone carrying this T cell receptor (beta chain) with a few counts. Antigen unknown. Every isolated RNA sample was fully reverse transcribed, so sequencing captured expressed TCRB transcripts. Generated by immunoSEQ multiplex PCR, the TCRdb table keeps only in-frame clones and is missing some. This table has 300,000 or so clones, around 7.6% appearing once. This specimen comes from a study of beta chain features in type 1 diabetes. The CDR3 loop spans 13 amino acids. Germline assignment: CDR1 SGHAT and CDR2 FQNNGV. The V end lost 2 bases, the J end lost 3 bases, and 7 bases lay between the germline ends. Study-wide findings and caveats: Equally in patients and controls, shorter templates might have been favored by PCR. In type 1 diabetes patients, VDJ junctions had fewer insertions; deletions at these junctions were more frequent.

The receptor was isolated from a woman aged 18-30 years in good health. The genes are TRBV11-2 and TRBJ1-2; D is undetermined. Sequences were obtained from central memory CD4+ T cells from blood. The CDR3 DNA sequence: TGTGCCAGCAGCTTACAGGAGCACTATGGCTACACCTTC. This gives the protein CASSLQEHYGYTF.